This T cell receptor beta chain was sequenced during a study of blood T cell repertoires in COVID-19. The ends lost 0 bases at V and 7 bases at J; junction bases unmatched: 4. CDR3 size: 15 residues. The germline V gene has CDR1 SGHRS and CDR2 YFSETQ. Measured with immunoSEQ multiplex PCR; TCRdb has only the in-frame clones, and not every one. The top ten hold roughly 3.9% of the sample, which has 120,000 or so clones, approximately 81% seen once. The clonotype was recovered from a man between 60 and 75 years old with acute or convalescent COVID-19. V gene TRBV5-1 combines with J gene TRBJ1-4; 9 nucleotides line up with TRBD1. The sample was peripheral blood. The CDR3 coding sequence is TGCGCCAGCAGCTTGGGGGACAGGGAGGGTGAAAAACTGTTTTTT. It is translated as CASSLGDREGEKLFF.